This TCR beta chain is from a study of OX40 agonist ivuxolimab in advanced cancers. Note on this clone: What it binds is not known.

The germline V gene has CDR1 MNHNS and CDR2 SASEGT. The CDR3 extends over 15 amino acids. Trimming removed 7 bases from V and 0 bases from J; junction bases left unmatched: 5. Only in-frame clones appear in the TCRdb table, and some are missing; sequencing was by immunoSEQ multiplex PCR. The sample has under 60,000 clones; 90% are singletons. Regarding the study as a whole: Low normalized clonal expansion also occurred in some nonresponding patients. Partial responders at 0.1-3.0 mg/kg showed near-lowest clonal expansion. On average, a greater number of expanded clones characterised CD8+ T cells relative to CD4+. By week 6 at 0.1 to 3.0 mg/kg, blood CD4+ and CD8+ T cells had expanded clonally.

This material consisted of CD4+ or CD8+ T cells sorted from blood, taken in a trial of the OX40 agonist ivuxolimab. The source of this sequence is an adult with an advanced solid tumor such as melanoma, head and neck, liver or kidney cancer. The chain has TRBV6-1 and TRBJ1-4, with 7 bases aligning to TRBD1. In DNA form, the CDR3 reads TGTGCCAGCACAAAAGACAGGGCAACTAATGAAAAACTGTTTTTT. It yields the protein CASTKDRATNEKLFF.